This T cell receptor (beta chain) was sequenced for a study of T cell responses to AZD1222 COVID-19 vaccine. Notes on the study in general: Of spike-specific TCRs, nearly half reportedly target regions left unmutated in variants.

Note on this clone: What it recognizes is unknown.

TCRdb's copy holds only in-frame clones and misses some; the assay was immunoSEQ multiplex PCR. Here the sample spans about 160,000 clones, more than 70% being singletons. CDR1 SGHTA and CDR2 FQGNSA come from the germline V gene. The CDR3 is 15 residues long. The V gene lost 5 bases and the J gene lost 4 bases, with 17 bases spanning the gap. This chain joins TRBV7-2 and TRBJ2-5; D remains unclear. Sequenced material: peripheral blood, taken on day 0 of AZD1222 vaccination. This receptor was identified in an adult in good health. The CDR3 nucleotides are TGTGCCAGCAGCCGCGCCGGCCCCCTGGGAGAGACCCAGTACTTC. This codes for CASSRAGPLGETQYF. The whole variable domain, filled in from reference TRBV7-2 and TRBJ2-5, reads GAGVSQSPSNKVTEKGKDVELRCDPISGHTALYWYRQSLGQGLEFLIYFQGNSAPDKSGLPSDRFSAERTGGSVSTLTIQRTQQEDSAVYLCASSRAGPLGETQYFGPGTRLLVL.